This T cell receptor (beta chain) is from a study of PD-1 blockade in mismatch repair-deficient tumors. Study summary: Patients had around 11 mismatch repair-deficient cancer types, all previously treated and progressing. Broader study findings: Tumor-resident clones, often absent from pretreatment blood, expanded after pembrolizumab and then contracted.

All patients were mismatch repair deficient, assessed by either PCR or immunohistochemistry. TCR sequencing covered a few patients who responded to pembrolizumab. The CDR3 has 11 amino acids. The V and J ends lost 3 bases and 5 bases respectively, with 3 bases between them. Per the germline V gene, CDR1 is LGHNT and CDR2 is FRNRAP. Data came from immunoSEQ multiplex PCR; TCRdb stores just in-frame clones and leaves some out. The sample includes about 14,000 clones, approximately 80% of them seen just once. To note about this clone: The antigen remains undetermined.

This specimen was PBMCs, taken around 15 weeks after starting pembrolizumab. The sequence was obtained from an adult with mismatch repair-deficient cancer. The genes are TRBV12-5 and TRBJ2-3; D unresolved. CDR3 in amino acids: CASGFQDTQYF. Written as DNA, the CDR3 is TGTGCTAGTGGTTTCCAAGATACGCAGTATTTT.